This paragraph reports one T cell receptor beta chain. The sample belongs to a study of blood T cell repertoires in COVID-19. Germline assignment: CDR1 GTSNPN and CDR2 SVGIG (reference sequence). The V and J ends lost 4 bases and 4 bases, in that order; junction bases with no gene match: 8. The CDR3 has 15 amino acids. Using immunoSEQ multiplex PCR, the repertoire was profiled, and TCRdb retains in-frame clones only, with some absent. The sample yields about 230,000 clones, around nine tenths seen once. The clonotype comes from a woman aged 55-69 years with acute or convalescent COVID-19. The specimen was peripheral blood. This chain joins TRBV30 and TRBJ2-1; the match to TRBD1 covers 9 bases. As DNA, the CDR3 is TGTGCCTGGATCCCAGACAGGGGGTGGTACAATGAGCAGTTCTTC. Its protein is CAWIPDRGWYNEQFF.